This is a list of T cell receptor beta chains from one sample in a study of cytomegalovirus exposure and HLA in healthy donors. The method was immunoSEQ multiplex PCR; TCRdb's version includes in-frame clones alone and lacks a portion of them. In the table there are about 110,000 clones, approximately 80% of which are singletons. The source material was PBMCs. The receptors come from a woman younger than 35 in good health and CMV-seropositive. Each CDR3 is given with its conserved first and last residue. A D gene is named only where the DNA matches it firmly. Size values are once, few and many counts, or a class for expanded clones, and some rows have none.

TRBJ1-5	TRBD1	-	TRBV19	CASTHRGPQHF	TGTGCCAGTACCCACAGGGGACCCCAGCATTTT
TRBJ1-5	-	-	TRBV30	CAWTPSPNQPQHF	TGTGCCTGGACCCCCTCCCCGAATCAGCCCCAGCATTTT
TRBJ2-1	TRBD2	once	TRBV11-2	CASSLLAGGRYNEQFF	TGTGCCAGCAGCTTACTAGCGGGAGGGCGCTACAATGAGCAGTTCTTC
TRBJ2-1	TRBD2	-	TRBV4-1	CASSRRISGSSNEQFF	TGCGCCAGCAGCCGCCGGATCAGCGGGAGTTCCAATGAGCAGTTCTTC
TRBJ1-4	-	-	TRBV19	CASSPSGNEKLFF	TGTGCCAGTAGCCCGTCAGGGAATGAAAAACTGTTTTTT
TRBJ2-5	-	-	TRBV5-1	CASSFPGEETQYF	TGCGCCAGCAGCTTTCCAGGGGAAGAGACCCAGTACTTC
TRBJ2-7	TRBD2	-	TRBV6-6	CASSYGDYPTYEQYF	TGTGCCAGCAGTTACGGGGACTATCCAACCTACGAGCAGTACTTC
TRBJ2-7	TRBD2	-	TRBV4-1	CASSPSGLAGGSAYEQYF	TGCGCCAGCAGCCCCTCCGGACTAGCGGGAGGGTCGGCCTACGAGCAGTACTTC
TRBJ1-1	-	-	TRBV27	CASSLFGGTEAFF	TGTGCCAGCAGTTTATTTGGGGGGACTGAAGCTTTCTTT
TRBJ1-1	TRBD1	-	TRBV2	CASSQQGAATEAFF	TGTGCCAGCAGTCAACAGGGGGCAGCAACTGAAGCTTTCTTT
TRBJ2-1	-	-	TRBV9	CASSVVPTRQVYNEQFF	TGTGCCAGCAGCGTAGTACCGACCAGACAGGTATACAATGAGCAGTTCTTC
TRBJ2-7	-	-	TRBV5-1	CASSLAGADYEQYF	TGCGCCAGCAGCTTGGCAGGGGCCGACTACGAGCAGTACTTC
TRBJ2-7	-	-	TRBV2	CASRATVSPYEQYF	TGTGCCAGCAGAGCGACAGTTAGTCCCTACGAGCAGTACTTC
TRBJ2-5	TRBD1	-	TRBV7-8	CASSQGQSETQYF	TGTGCCAGCAGCCAGGGACAGTCAGAGACCCAGTACTTC
TRBJ2-7	TRBD2	once	TRBV28	CASVSGRAGYEQYF	TGTGCCAGCGTTAGCGGGAGGGCCGGGTACGAGCAGTACTTC
TRBJ2-7	TRBD2	-	TRBV5-1	CASSREGEQYF	TGCGCCAGCAGCCGGGAGGGCGAGCAGTACTTC
TRBJ2-7	TRBD2	-	TRBV5-1	CASRGWREDEQYF	TGCGCCAGCAGGGGTTGGCGGGAGGACGAGCAGTACTTC
TRBJ2-7	-	few	TRBV5-1	CASSIRAPAGYEQYF	TGCGCCAGCAGCATCCGGGCTCCAGCGGGCTACGAGCAGTACTTC
TRBJ2-1	TRBD2	few	TRBV10-2	CASRTSGSSYNEQFF	TGCGCCAGCAGGACTAGCGGGAGCTCCTACAATGAGCAGTTCTTC
TRBJ2-7	TRBD2	-	TRBV28	CASQAGVYEQYF	TGTGCCAGTCAAGCGGGAGTCTACGAGCAGTACTTC
TRBJ1-1	-	-	TRBV19	CASSMAPRTTEAFF	TGTGCCAGTAGTATGGCCCCTCGAACCACTGAAGCTTTCTTT
TRBJ2-1	TRBD2	-	TRBV5-4	CASSGTSGFSSYNEQFF	TGTGCCAGCAGTGGGACTAGCGGGTTCAGCTCCTACAATGAGCAGTTCTTC
TRBJ1-6	-	few	TRBV30	CAWTQSLVGDSPLHF	TGTGCCTGGACCCAATCCCTAGTAGGAGATTCACCCCTCCACTTT
TRBJ1-2	-	-	TRBV6-1	CASSDPSTANYGYTF	TGTGCCAGCAGTGATCCTTCGACAGCTAACTATGGCTACACCTTC
TRBJ2-7	TRBD1	once	TRBV4-1	CASSQDAQGPYEQYF	TGCGCCAGCAGCCAAGATGCACAGGGGCCTTACGAGCAGTACTTC
TRBJ2-7	-	once	TRBV30	CAWRWRAEQYF	TGTGCCTGGAGATGGAGGGCCGAGCAGTACTTC
TRBJ1-1	-	-	TRBV14	CASSQEGRRAAHEAFF	TGTGCCAGCAGCCAAGAGGGGAGAAGGGCCGCTCATGAAGCTTTCTTT
TRBJ1-2	-	-	TRBV28	CASREVGYGYTF	TGTGCCAGCAGAGAGGTGGGCTATGGCTACACCTTC
TRBJ1-1	-	many	TRBV10-3	CAISEAGVDTEAFF	TGTGCCATCAGTGAGGCAGGGGTCGACACTGAAGCTTTCTTT
TRBJ2-7	TRBD2	-	TRBV14	CASSRHILAGAPYEQYF	TGTGCCAGCAGCCGCCATATACTAGCGGGTGCCCCGTACGAGCAGTACTTC
TRBJ1-4	TRBD1	once	TRBV28	CASSATGDTNEKLFF	TGTGCCAGCAGTGCCACAGGGGACACTAATGAAAAACTGTTTTTT
TRBJ2-2	-	-	TRBV9	CASSVMGGSGNTGELFF	TGTGCCAGCAGCGTAATGGGGGGTTCGGGGAACACCGGGGAGCTGTTTTTT
TRBJ2-1	-	once	TRBV5-1	CASSLWSGSSYNEQFF	TGCGCCAGCAGCTTGTGGAGCGGAAGCTCCTACAATGAGCAGTTCTTC
TRBJ2-3	-	-	TRBV6-1	CASTDSPDTQYF	TGTGCCAGCACTGACAGTCCAGATACGCAGTATTTT
TRBJ1-1	TRBD1	few	TRBV5-1	CASSQSWTGRANTEAFF	TGCGCCAGCAGCCAATCGTGGACAGGAAGAGCCAACACTGAAGCTTTCTTT
TRBJ2-5	-	-	TRBV6-6	CASSLRRNVEGETQYF	TGTGCCAGCAGTTTACGACGGAATGTGGAGGGGGAGACCCAGTACTTC
TRBJ2-7	-	-	TRBV9	CASSVGAGSPYEQYF	TGTGCCAGCAGCGTAGGGGCGGGGAGCCCCTACGAGCAGTACTTC
TRBJ1-4	-	-	TRBV30	CAWRRGGFRTNEKLFF	TGTGCCTGGCGCCGGGGAGGGTTTCGAACTAATGAAAAACTGTTTTTT
TRBJ1-2	TRBD1	-	TRBV5-1	CASSLSGQTDYGYTF	TGCGCCAGCAGCCTATCGGGACAGACCGACTATGGCTACACCTTC
TRBJ2-7	TRBD1	-	TRBV5-6	CASSSGQGLKYF	TGTGCCAGCAGCTCGGGACAGGGATTGAAGTACTTC
TRBJ2-5	-	-	TRBV2	CASSDRARETQYF	TGTGCCAGCAGTGACAGGGCCCGGGAGACCCAGTACTTC
TRBJ2-1	-	-	TRBV7-2	CASSSRGTARGEQFF	TGTGCCAGCAGCTCCCGCGGGACTGCAAGAGGCGAGCAGTTCTTC
TRBJ2-2	-	-	TRBV5-8	CASSYPGGELFF	TGTGCCAGCAGCTACCCGGGGGGGGAGCTGTTTTTT
TRBJ1-1	-	-	TRBV11-2	CASTLGPLDTYTEAFF	TGTGCCAGCACCCTTGGCCCGCTGGACACTTACACTGAAGCTTTCTTT
TRBJ2-7	TRBD1	-	TRBV7-2	CASSLRTGGYEQYF	TGTGCCAGCAGCCTGCGGACAGGGGGGTACGAGCAGTACTTC
TRBJ2-1	TRBD1	-	TRBV2	CASRDRADEQFF	TGTGCCAGCAGGGACAGGGCCGATGAGCAGTTCTTC
TRBJ2-1	-	-	TRBV10-2	CASSDGSEQFF	TGCGCCAGCAGTGACGGGAGTGAGCAGTTCTTC
TRBJ2-7	TRBD1	-	TRBV28	CASSPRTGVLYEQYF	TGTGCCAGCAGCCCTAGGACAGGGGTGCTCTACGAGCAGTACTTC
TRBJ2-6	-	-	TRBV7-2	CASSPRTIGANVLTF	TGTGCCAGCAGTCCCAGGACAATCGGGGCCAACGTCCTGACTTTC
TRBJ2-1	TRBD1	-	TRBV6-5	CASSRGGRGGSEQFF	TGTGCCAGCAGTCGAGGGGGCAGGGGTGGGTCCGAGCAGTTCTTC
TRBJ2-1	-	-	TRBV4-1	CASSQGLAAPRTEVRQFF	TGCGCCAGCAGCCAAGGACTTGCAGCCCCCCGGACAGAAGTAAGGCAGTTCTTC
TRBJ2-5	TRBD1	-	TRBV9	CASSVRGRETQYF	TGTGCCAGCAGCGTAAGGGGGCGAGAGACCCAGTACTTC
TRBJ2-1	TRBD1	-	TRBV6-5	CASRQDRGRQFF	TGTGCCAGCAGACAGGACAGGGGAAGGCAGTTCTTC
TRBJ1-5	-	-	TRBV14	CASSQVADQPQHF	TGTGCCAGCAGCCAAGTAGCCGATCAGCCCCAGCATTTT
TRBJ2-2	TRBD1	-	TRBV18	CASSPRTGGDTGELFF	TGTGCCAGCTCACCACGGACAGGGGGTGACACCGGGGAGCTGTTTTTT